A single sample gave rise to the 11 T cell receptor beta chains below, sequenced in a study of CD8 T cells in ankylosing spondylitis. General study points: Seemingly distinctive of ankylosing spondylitis blood was a TCR beta motif formed by eight highly homologous variants.

TCRdb recomputed calls from the 5' RACE reads with MiXCR, one row per CDR3 protein. Of about 840,000 distinct CDR3 sequences listed, about 12% are singletons. The antigens of these receptors remain unknown. Sequencing was done on a sample of blood, either unsorted or a sorted T cell fraction (not recorded which). The source of these receptors is a male donor with ankylosing spondylitis.

This clonotype appeared a few times. The genes are TRBV7-3 and TRBJ2-7; D is unclear. V dropped 5 bases and J dropped 2 bases, with 16 bases sitting between them. Germline V CDR1 and CDR2: SGHTA, FQGTGA. This CDR3 region has 15 residues. The CDR3 DNA is TGTGCCAGCAGCCAAGGGCACAGCCTCCCCTACGAGCAGTACTTC. Translating gives CASSQGHSLPYEQYF.

The table lists this clonotype with many counts. This CDR3 is CASSFSPDQPQHF. As DNA, the CDR3 is TGTGCCAGCAGTTTTTCCCCTGATCAGCCCCAGCATTTT. V and J are TRBV6-5 and TRBJ1-5, with D unclear. V gave up 4 bases and J gave up 5 bases, with 9 bases separating them. The CDR3 is made up of 13 amino acids. The germline V gene has CDR1 MNHEY and CDR2 SVGAGI.

V gene TRBV5-5 combines with J gene TRBJ2-1; D is possibly TRBD1 or TRBD2 (5 bases each). The germline CDR1 and CDR2 sequences are SGHKS and YYEKEE (reference sequence). The CDR3 runs to 14 residues. V was shortened by 4 bases and J by 4 bases, with 12 bases between the two germline ends. CDR3 loop: CASSLDWGYNEQFF. Here the CDR3 DNA reads TGTGCCAGCAGCCTGGACTGGGGGTACAATGAGCAGTTCTTC.

This clonotype was seen at least ten times. The rearrangement joins TRBV6-5 to TRBJ1-6; D is unresolved. The CDR3 consists of 12 residues. Germline CDR1 reads MNHEY; CDR2 reads SVGAGI. Trimming pared 0 bases from V and 14 bases from J, leaving 8 bases between. CDR3 residues: CASSYSGGSLHF. CDR3 in DNA: TGTGCCAGCAGTTACTCTGGAGGATCCCTCCACTTT.

The DNA of the CDR3 is TGTGCCAGCAGGTCTCCGGGCTCCCGATACACCGGGGAGCTGTTTTTT. Amino acids: CASRSPGSRYTGELFF. The chain is built from TRBV6-2 or TRBV6-3 and TRBJ2-2; D remains ambiguous. Germline values: CDR1 MNHEY, CDR2 SVGEGT. There are 16 residues in the CDR3. The germline V and J ends were trimmed by 6 bases and 3 bases, with 17 bases remaining between them.

This clonotype was counted many times. The chain links TRBV5-1 to TRBJ1-1; D is uncertain. CDR1 SGHRS and CDR2 YFSETQ come from the germline V gene. There are 14 residues in the CDR3. Trimming shortened V by 4 bases and J by 1 base, and 11 bases separated the two germline ends. The CDR3, as DNA: TGCGCCAGCAGCCTAACCCCGGGGAACACTGAAGCTTTCTTT. Its protein is CASSLTPGNTEAFF.

The rearrangement joins TRBV12-3 or TRBV12-4 to TRBJ2-7; D gene ambiguous. Trimming removed 6 bases at V and 6 bases at J, with 18 bases between. The CDR3 has 14 residues. The CDR3 is CASRPDPAAVEQYF. In DNA form, the CDR3 reads TGTGCCAGCAGACCGGACCCCGCCGCGGTCGAGCAGTACTTC.

This chain connects TRBV6-5 to TRBJ2-7, with D possibly being TRBD1 (7 bases). The CDR3 contains 14 residues. The V end was cut by 0 bases, the J end by 6 bases, with 12 bases between. Germline lookup yields CDR1 MNHEY and CDR2 SVGAGI. CDR3 sequence (DNA): TGTGCCAGCAGTTACTCGAGCCAGGGGGGCGAGCAGTACTTC. Amino acids: CASSYSSQGGEQYF.

The rearrangement joins TRBV5-4 to TRBJ2-1; TRBD2 matches 8 bases. The germline V gene has CDR1 SGHNT and CDR2 YYREEE (reference sequence). J lost 0 bases, V lost 3 bases, and 5 bases had no gene match. This CDR3 contains 16 residues. The CDR3 sequence is CASSYGLASSYNEQFF. For the CDR3, the DNA is TGTGCCAGCAGCTACGGACTAGCTAGCTCCTACAATGAGCAGTTCTTC.

The J gene is TRBJ1-1, the V gene TRBV6-1; 7 bases are shared with TRBD1. Germline CDR1 reads MNHNS; CDR2 reads SASEGT. J lost 6 bases, V lost 6 bases, and 10 bases had no gene match. This CDR3 is built from 14 residues. CDR3 sequence reads: CASRKQGRMAEAFF. The CDR3 DNA is TGTGCCAGCAGGAAACAGGGGAGAATGGCTGAAGCTTTCTTT.

This clonotype was observed a handful of times. The chain combines TRBV20-1 with TRBJ1-4; possible D gene TRBD1, 5 bases. This CDR3 is 14 amino acids long. The germline V gene encodes CDR1 DFQATT and CDR2 SNEGSKA (reference sequence). V was trimmed by 6 bases and J by 7 bases, leaving 18 bases between them. The chain's CDR3 is CSASRDPNTEKLFF. The CDR3 DNA reads as TGCAGTGCAAGCCGGGACCCGAACACTGAAAAACTGTTTTTT.